The 5 T cell receptor beta chains below were found in one sample sequenced in a study of cytomegalovirus exposure and HLA in healthy donors. A multiplex PCR was run with 60 Vbeta primers and 13 Jbeta primers. TCRdb keeps only in-frame clones here, not all; method: immunoSEQ multiplex PCR. The sample has 110,000 to 150,000 clones, around three quarters seen once. Material for sequencing was PBMCs. The receptor set was obtained from a woman aged 55-70 years in good health and CMV-seropositive.

The gene calls are TRBV27 and TRBJ1-1, with no clear D. This CDR3 has 13 amino acids. Germline values: CDR1 MNHEY, CDR2 SMNVEV (reference sequence). Trimming left V 1 base short and J 5 bases short, with 8 bases between. In DNA form, the CDR3 reads TGTGCCAGCAGTTTATGGGAGGGAACTGAAGCTTTCTTT. Protein sequence: CASSLWEGTEAFF.

The J gene is TRBJ1-3, the V gene TRBV11-3; TRBD1 is a possible D gene (5 bases). Germline assignment: CDR1 SGHNT and CDR2 YENEEA. The CDR3 contains 13 residues. Deletions cut 3 bases from V and 9 bases from J, with 12 bases between. CDR3 coding DNA: TGTGCCAGCAGCTTCTCCCAGGGCGGCACCATATATTTT. This sequence encodes CASSFSQGGTIYF.

The V call is TRBV15, the J call TRBJ1-1; no reliable D call. V was trimmed by 0 bases and J by 5 bases, leaving 10 bases between them. This CDR3 is 14 amino acids long. The germline gives CDR1 LNHNV, CDR2 YYDKDF (reference sequence). The CDR3 coding sequence is TGTGCCACCAGCAGAGATTCTATCCGGACTGAAGCTTTCTTT. Translated: CATSRDSIRTEAFF.

This rearrangement joins TRBV4-1 to TRBJ2-5; D ambiguous. Looked up from germline, CDR1 is MGHRA and CDR2 is YSYEKL. The V end was cut by 1 base, the J end by 2 bases, with 5 bases between. There are 13 residues in the CDR3. The CDR3 region is CASSQARQETQYF. CDR3 bases: TGCGCCAGCAGCCAAGCTAGGCAAGAGACCCAGTACTTC.

The chain joins TRBV18 to TRBJ1-1, with 9 bases identical to TRBD1. CDR3 size: 18 residues. Trimming removed 6 bases from V and 2 bases from J; junction bases left unmatched: 16. Germline values: CDR1 KGHSH, CDR2 LQKENI. This chain's CDR3 is CASSQTGGLQTLNTEAFF. The CDR3 coding sequence is TGTGCCAGCTCCCAGACAGGGGGATTACAGACCCTTAACACTGAAGCTTTCTTT. The full variable domain, rest sourced from reference TRBV18 and TRBJ1-1, is NAGVMQNPRHLVRRRGQEARLRCSPMKGHSHVYWYRQLPEEGLKFMVYLQKENIIDESGMPKERFSAEFPKEGPSILRIQQVVRGDSAAYFCASSQTGGLQTLNTEAFFGQGTRLTVV.